This T cell receptor beta chain came from a study of blood T cell repertoires in COVID-19. Study background: Whether acute or convalescent, the COVID-19 samples came from the United States, Italy and Spain. T cells, B-cell-depleted T cells, or PBMCs provided the cDNA or gDNA that served as material.

This clone came up a few times. Profiled with immunoSEQ multiplex PCR; TCRdb holds only in-frame clones, not every one. The sample carries under 300,000 clones, roughly 84% recorded once. The V end lost 1 base, the J end lost 0 bases, and 13 bases lay between the germline ends. CDR3 length: 16 residues. Germline CDR1 reads SGHRS; CDR2 reads YFSETQ. Specimen: peripheral blood. The rearrangement links TRBV5-1 to TRBJ2-5; D perhaps matches TRBD2 (6 bases). The source of this sequence is a human donor with COVID-19, enrolled during active disease. The donor label of this sample is uncertain. CDR3 DNA: TGCGCCAGCAGCTTGTTAGGAGCGGGCAACCAAGAGACCCAGTACTTC. It specifies CASSLLGAGNQETQYF.